This T cell receptor beta chain was captured in a study of blood T cells in healthy people across ages. Study-wide results and limits: Nothing was known about donor CMV status, and this possibly confounded expanded clonotype changes.

As to this clonotype: What it binds is unknown.

A second PCR, run for about 7 to 12 cycles, used a sample-barcoded 5' primer plus a J-beta primer mix. One entry per CDR3 protein, called by TCRdb with MiXCR from the 5' RACE reads. Of around 940,000 distinct CDR3 sequences in the sample, roughly 51% were seen once. Sequencing was done on a sample of blood. The clonotype comes from a woman aged 55-75 years in good health.

CDR3 loop: CSVEGQTYEQYF. The CDR3 DNA sequence: TGCAGTGTAGAGGGACAAACCTACGAGCAGTACTTC. The rearrangement links TRBV29-1 to TRBJ2-7; tentative D call: TRBD1 (6 bases). CDR3 size: 12 residues. From germline, CDR1 is SQVTM and CDR2 ANQGSEA.